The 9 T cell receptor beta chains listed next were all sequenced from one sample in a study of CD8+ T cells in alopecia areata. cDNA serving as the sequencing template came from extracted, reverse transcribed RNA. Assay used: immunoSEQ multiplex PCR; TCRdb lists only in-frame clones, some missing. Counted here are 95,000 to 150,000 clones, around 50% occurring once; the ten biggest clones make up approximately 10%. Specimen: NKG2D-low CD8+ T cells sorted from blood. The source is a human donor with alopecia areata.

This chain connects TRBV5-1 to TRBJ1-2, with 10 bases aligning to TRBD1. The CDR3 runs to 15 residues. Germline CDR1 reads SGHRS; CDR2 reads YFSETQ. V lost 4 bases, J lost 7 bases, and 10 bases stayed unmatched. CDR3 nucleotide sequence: TGCGCCAGCAGCCCCCGGGACAGGGGTGTGGCTGGCTACACCTTC. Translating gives CASSPRDRGVAGYTF.

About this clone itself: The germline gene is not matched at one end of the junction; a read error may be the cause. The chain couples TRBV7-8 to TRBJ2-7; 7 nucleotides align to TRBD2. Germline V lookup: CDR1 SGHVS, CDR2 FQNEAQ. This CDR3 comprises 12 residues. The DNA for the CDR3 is TGTGCCAGCAGCTTAGGGGACTACCAGCAGTACTTC. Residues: CASSLGDYQQYF.

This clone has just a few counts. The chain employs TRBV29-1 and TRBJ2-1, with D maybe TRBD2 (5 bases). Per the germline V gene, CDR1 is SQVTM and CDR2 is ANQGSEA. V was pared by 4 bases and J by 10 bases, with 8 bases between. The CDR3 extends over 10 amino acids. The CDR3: CSVVGGEQFF. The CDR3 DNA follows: TGCAGCGTTGTAGGCGGGGAGCAGTTCTTC.

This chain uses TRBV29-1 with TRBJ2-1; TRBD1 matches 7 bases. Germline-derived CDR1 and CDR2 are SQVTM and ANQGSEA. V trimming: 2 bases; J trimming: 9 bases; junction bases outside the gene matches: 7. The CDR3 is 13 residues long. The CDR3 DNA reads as TGCAGCGTTGAAATACAGGGGTTCGGTGAGCAGTTCTTC. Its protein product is CSVEIQGFGEQFF.

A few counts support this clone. In DNA form, the CDR3 reads TGTGCCAGCAGTTCACCGGGACAGGGGTACGAGGAGCTGTTTTTT. Encoded protein: CASSSPGQGYEELFF. The J gene is TRBJ2-2, the V gene TRBV28; 10 bases are shared with TRBD1. This CDR3 has 15 residues. V lost 4 bases to trimming and J lost 10 bases; unmatched junction nucleotides: 9. Germline CDR1 reads MDHEN; CDR2 reads SYDVKM.

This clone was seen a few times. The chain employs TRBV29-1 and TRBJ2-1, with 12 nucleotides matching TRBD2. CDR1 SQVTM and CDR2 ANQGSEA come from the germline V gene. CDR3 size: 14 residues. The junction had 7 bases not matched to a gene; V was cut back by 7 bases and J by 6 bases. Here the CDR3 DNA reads TGCAGCGGTTCACTAGCGGGAGGTTCCAATGAGCAGTTCTTC. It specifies CSGSLAGGSNEQFF.

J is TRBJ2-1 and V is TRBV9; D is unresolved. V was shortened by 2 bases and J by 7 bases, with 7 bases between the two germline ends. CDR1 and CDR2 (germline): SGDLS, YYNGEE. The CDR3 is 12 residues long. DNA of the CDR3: TGTGCCAGCAGCGTTGTGGCTAATGAGCAGTTCTTC. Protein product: CASSVVANEQFF.

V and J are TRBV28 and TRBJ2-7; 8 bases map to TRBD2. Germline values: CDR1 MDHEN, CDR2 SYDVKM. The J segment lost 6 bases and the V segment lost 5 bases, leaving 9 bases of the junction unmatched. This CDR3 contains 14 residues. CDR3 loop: CASSIGTRGAEQYF. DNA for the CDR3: TGTGCCAGCAGTATCGGGACTAGGGGGGCCGAGCAGTACTTC.

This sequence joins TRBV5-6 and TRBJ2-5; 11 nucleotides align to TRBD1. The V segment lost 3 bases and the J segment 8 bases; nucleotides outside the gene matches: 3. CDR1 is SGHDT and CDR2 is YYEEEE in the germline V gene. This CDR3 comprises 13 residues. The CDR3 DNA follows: TGTGCCAGCAGCTACGGGACAGGGGGAACCCAGTACTTC. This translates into CASSYGTGGTQYF. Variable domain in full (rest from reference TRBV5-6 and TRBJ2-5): DAGVTQSPTHLIKTRGQQVTLRCSPKSGHDTVSWYQQALGQGPQFIFQYYEEEERQRGNFPDRFSGHQFPNYSSELNVNALLLGDSALYLCASSYGTGGTQYFGPGTRLLVL.